The T cell receptor (beta chain) described here comes from a study of cytomegalovirus exposure and HLA in healthy donors (dated 2017 in TCRdb). Looking at the study overall: According to an earlier analysis of several hundred of the donors, some 180 million T cells yielded 100 million or so unique TCR beta sequences and about 300 Gb of sequence data. To study patterns of TCR occurrence, a later analysis re-analyzed previously published TCR beta repertoires from 700 or so donors and added high-resolution HLA genotyping. Rather than using new phenotypic data, the later analysis identified candidate immune exposures from TCR beta sequences and from how often those sequences occurred across donors. An earlier analysis of around 540 of the donors applied high-throughput TCR beta sequencing to assess whether each TCR beta V gene segment acted as functional or pseudogenic. Donor age, sex, ethnicity and CMV serostatus were compiled alongside the repertoire data. Typing coverage differed by locus: A, B, C, DRB1 and DQB1 were typed in roughly 620-630 donors, DQA1 in roughly 510, DPA1 in nearly 610, and DPB1 in around 440. The T cell repertoires of around 670 subjects were profiled by immunosequencing and related to cytomegalovirus serostatus. Genome-wide SNP genotypes for about 65% of the roughly 670 donors were used in a later genetic analysis, which treated that subset as a discovery cohort. High-throughput TCR immunosequencing, statistical association of individual TCRs with disease status, and machine learning were combined to predict cytomegalovirus infection status. Of the roughly 400 genotyped donors, approximately 83% fell in the genetic ancestry cluster associated with self-reported Caucasian donors. The study aimed to test whether signatures of past pathogen exposure could be identified by cataloging public T cell receptors. Across approximately 400 genotyped donors of the cohort, an average of about 240,000 unique TCR beta nucleotide sequences per donor were sequenced, and approximately 17% of those sequences were non-productive. In addition to the first cohort of 666 subjects, a separate validation cohort of 120 different subjects was used. Roughly 320 gigabases of sequencing data and approximately 92 million unique TCR sequences made up an early release that covered 640 HLA-typed donors. Four or five DR-DQ haplotypes were handled as single units for association and clustering because linkage in the cohort was strong. All discovery cohort repertoires had been generated using a single sequencing platform. Both class I and class II loci were covered by HLA typing, at four-digit resolution.

V and J lose 4 bases and 6 bases, and a span of 13 bases separates them. From the germline V gene, CDR1 is SGHRS and CDR2 is YFSETQ. The CDR3 runs 14 amino acids, cysteine and phenylalanine included. CDR3 DNA is the only sequence kept; it has 42 bases, read in frame from the first base. Overall results and qualifications from the work: For the cohort, immune exposure information was limited to CMV serostatus. Assigning TCR associations to individual alleles was difficult when HLA alleles, especially DR and DQ, strongly co-occurred. In a later analysis, most CMV-associated TCR beta chains were found to appear HLA-restricted, with HLA associations seemingly driven largely by CMV exposure. According to the authors, the approach could potentially be generalized to other disease states and immunological phenotypes. V-gene and J-gene trimming of TCR beta chains was associated with a missense DCLRE1C variant in a later genetic analysis, and the association was replicated in an independent cohort. The classifier was reported to diagnose cytomegalovirus status with high specificity and sensitivity in both the original and validation cohorts. A further reported finding was that TCR beta sequences accurately predicted the HLA-A and HLA-B alleles for most subjects in the first cohort. In vitro tests confirmed that a few of the cytomegalovirus-associated TCR beta chains recognize cytomegalovirus antigens. In an earlier analysis of under 600 of the donors, most TCR beta V segments were observed in productive rearrangements about 90% or about 30% of the time, broadly matching IMGT annotations. Roughly uniform sequencing depth across donors was assumed in presence/absence analyses, although this assumption may not hold. In a later analysis, TCR association rates were found to vary across HLA loci, with the most associated TCRs seen for DRB1 alleles and the fewest for HLA-C alleles. Compared with equally common non-associated chains, HLA-associated TCR beta chains in a later analysis were more clonally expanded and had lower generation probabilities. Specific HLA alleles were associated with roughly 16,000 TCR beta sequences at a false discovery rate of 0.05 in a later analysis. Because counts were too low, about 15 rarely observed V segments, including chromosome 9 orphons, were left out of the earlier analysis of 587 of the donors. Linkage disequilibrium might explain the correlated functional status among segregating V segments, but an unknown experimental factor could not be ruled out. In the study, about 150 TCR beta chains were listed as associated with cytomegalovirus. HLA typing was unavailable for some donors at each locus, so association tests used only the typed subset. Some IMGT-functional V segments, including TRBV6-2 and TRBV6-3, could not be told apart with the 87-base-pair reads, so those segments were excluded. Only TCR beta chains were sequenced in this cohort, and the absence of alpha or paired-chain data limited detectable features. Most TCR sequences were seen in very few donors, while some public TCRs were found in many individuals. In a later analysis, several top co-occurrence clusters were reported to appear linked to parvovirus B19, influenza, CMV and Epstein-Barr virus. Compared with the roughly 710-donor mean, donors in an Asian-associated ancestry cluster had fewer N-insertions in productive TCRs, according to a later genetic analysis. A group of highly shared sequence variants was considered likely to be a technical artifact of the sequencing pipeline.

In regard to this clone: Its antigen is currently not known. The sample holds no much larger clone one base away, and base qualities are not on file.

The cohort consisted of hundreds of healthy bone marrow donors. At the time of sampling, all cohort members were nominally healthy, though unrecorded immune exposures were likely present. The donor tested CMV seronegative, placing the donor among the 350 or so seronegative members of the cohort. Each donor provided a peripheral blood sample, and peripheral blood mononuclear cells were used for TCR beta sequencing. Genomic DNA extraction from the blood cell samples was performed with the Qiagen DNeasy Blood Extraction Kit. Library preparation used the immunoSEQ multiplex PCR assay. The multiplex PCR relied on a mix of 60 forward primers for TCR Vbeta segments and 13 reverse primers for TCR Jbeta segments. Amplification of the CDR3 region of rearranged TCR beta genes was performed with a multiplex PCR assay on genomic DNA. The amplified TCR beta libraries were sequenced on the Illumina HiSeq System as 87-base-pair reads. In the paper's pipeline: Across the 500 to 850 repertoires, a later analysis counted approximately 83 million unique TCR beta chains, around 11 million of which were shared by at least two donors. Raw reads were error-corrected and collapsed into unique sequences by a nearest-neighbor algorithm in which closely related sequences were merged to remove PCR and sequencing errors. CDR3 sequences were aligned to IMGT reference sequences to assign V, D and J gene segments. For a sequence to be retained, a match of at least six nucleotides to both a V gene segment and a J gene segment was required. Rearrangements were called productive when the CDR3 lacked stop codons and stayed in frame with V and J; all others were non-productive. CDR3 was defined by IMGT convention, running from the second conserved V-encoded cysteine to the conserved J-encoded phenylalanine. The earlier analysis of about 560 of the donors excluded any sequence lacking an unambiguous match to a single V gene segment. In an earlier analysis of approximately 610 of the donors, V segments were called functional above 56.7% productive rearrangements and were called segregating when the between-donor standard deviation exceeded 5%. A statistical classification framework was built for diagnosing cytomegalovirus status from the catalog of TCR beta chain sequences. In a later analysis, V and J genes were assigned by comparing TCR nucleotide sequences against IMGT/GENE-DB human TR gene sequences. The TCRdist pipeline was used in a later analysis to assign CDR3 sequences and most-parsimonious VDJ recombination scenarios. In a later analysis, each TCR beta chain was defined by its CDR3 amino acid sequence together with its V-gene family, and reads without a unique V-gene family were excluded. In a later analysis, 450 to 600 highly shared, low-generation-probability nucleotide sequences were removed to address suspected cross-contamination and a sequencing artifact. In a later analysis, a clonal expansion index for each public chain was calculated from normalized within-repertoire ranks of inferred template counts. Generation probabilities in a later analysis came from a VDJ recombination model fitted to out-of-frame rearrangements, and those results were checked against IGoR. A later analysis scored TCR-TCR, TCR-HLA and TCR-CMV co-occurrence with hypergeometric tests, applying a repertoire-size bias correction to TCR pairs. To estimate false discovery rates, a later analysis permuted the HLA or CMV assignments 20 times. In a later analysis, co-occurring TCRs were grouped using DBSCAN, and TCRdist sequence similarity was added for clustering within HLA-allele-positive subsets. Repertoires with fewer than 30,000 or more than 120,000 public chains were left out of co-occurrence clustering, as were four to six repertoires with anomalous nucleotide sharing. Held by TCRdb, this immuneACCESS table contains in-frame sequences only and omits some clones. Under half of the omission traces to an unresolved V gene where checked; the cause of the rest is unknown. V, J and clone size are those of that table, while D and trimming were read from the DNA. The table for this sample lists 110,000 or so clones; about 79% of them were counted only once. The top ten clonotypes cover roughly 2.5% of the sample.

The rearranged chain carries TRBV5-1 and TRBJ2-2, with a weak D call of TRBD1 (6 bases match). The receptor was derived from a woman aged 18-30 years in good health and CMV-seronegative. The specimen was PBMCs. The CDR3 protein is CASSGSGESGELFF. The base sequence is TGCGCCAGCAGCGGGTCAGGGGAGTCCGGGGAGCTGTTTTTT.